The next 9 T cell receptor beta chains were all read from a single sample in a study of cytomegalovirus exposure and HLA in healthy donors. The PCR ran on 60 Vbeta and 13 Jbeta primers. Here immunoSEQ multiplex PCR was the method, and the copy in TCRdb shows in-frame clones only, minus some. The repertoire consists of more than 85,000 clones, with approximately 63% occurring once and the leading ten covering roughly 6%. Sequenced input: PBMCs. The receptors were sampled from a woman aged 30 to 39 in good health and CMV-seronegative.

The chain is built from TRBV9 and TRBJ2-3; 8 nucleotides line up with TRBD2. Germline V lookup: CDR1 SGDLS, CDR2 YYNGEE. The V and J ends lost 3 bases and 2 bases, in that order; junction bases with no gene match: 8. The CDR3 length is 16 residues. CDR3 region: CASSAGGGHITDTQYF. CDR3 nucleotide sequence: TGTGCCAGCAGCGCGGGGGGGGGACATATCACAGATACGCAGTATTTT. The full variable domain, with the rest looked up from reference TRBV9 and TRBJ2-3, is DSGVTQTPKHLITATGQRVTLRCSPRSGDLSVYWYQQSLDQGLQFLIQYYNGEERAKGNILERFSAQQFPDLHSELNLSSLELGDSALYFCASSAGGGHITDTQYFGPGTRLTVL.

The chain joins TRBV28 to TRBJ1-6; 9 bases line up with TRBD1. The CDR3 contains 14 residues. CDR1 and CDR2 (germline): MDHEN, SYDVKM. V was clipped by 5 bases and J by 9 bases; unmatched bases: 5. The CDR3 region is CASSTGGWSSPLHF. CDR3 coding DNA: TGTGCCAGCAGTACAGGGGGCTGGAGTTCACCCCTCCACTTT. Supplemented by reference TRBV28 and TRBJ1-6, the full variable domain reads DVKVTQSSRYLVKRTGEKVFLECVQDMDHENMFWYRQDPGLGLRLIYFSYDVKMKEKGDIPEGYSVSREKKERFSLILESASTNQTSMYLCASSTGGWSSPLHFGNGTRLTVT.

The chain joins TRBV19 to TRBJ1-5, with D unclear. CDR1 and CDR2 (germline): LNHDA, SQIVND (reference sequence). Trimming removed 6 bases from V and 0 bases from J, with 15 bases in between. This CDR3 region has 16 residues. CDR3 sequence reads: CASSLVWRNSNQPQHF. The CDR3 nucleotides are TGTGCCAGTAGCTTGGTGTGGCGGAATAGCAATCAGCCCCAGCATTTT.

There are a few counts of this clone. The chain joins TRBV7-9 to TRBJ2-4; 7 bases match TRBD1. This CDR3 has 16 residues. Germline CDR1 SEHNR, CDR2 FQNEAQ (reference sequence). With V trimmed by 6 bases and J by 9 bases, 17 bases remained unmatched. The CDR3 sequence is CASSSRDRRKRSIQYF. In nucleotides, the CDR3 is TGTGCCAGCAGTAGCCGGGACAGAAGAAAAAGAAGCATTCAGTACTTC.

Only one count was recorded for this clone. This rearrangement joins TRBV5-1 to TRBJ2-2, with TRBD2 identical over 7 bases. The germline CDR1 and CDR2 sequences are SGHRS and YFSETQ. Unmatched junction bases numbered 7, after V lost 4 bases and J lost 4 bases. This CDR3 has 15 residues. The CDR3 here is CASSTRTRGTGELFF. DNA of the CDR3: TGCGCCAGCAGCACCCGGACTAGGGGCACCGGGGAGCTGTTTTTT.

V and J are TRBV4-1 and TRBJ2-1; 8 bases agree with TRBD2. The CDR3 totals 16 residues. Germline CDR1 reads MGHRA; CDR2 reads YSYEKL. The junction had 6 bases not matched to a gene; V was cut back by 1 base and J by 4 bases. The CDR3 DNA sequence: TGCGCCAGCAGCCAAGGTCTAGCGGGCTTGTACAATGAGCAGTTCTTC. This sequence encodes CASSQGLAGLYNEQFF.

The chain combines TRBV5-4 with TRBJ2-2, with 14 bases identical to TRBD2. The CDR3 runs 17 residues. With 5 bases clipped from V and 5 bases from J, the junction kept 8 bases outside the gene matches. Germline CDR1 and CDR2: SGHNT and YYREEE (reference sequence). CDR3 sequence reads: CASSRGLAGVGTGELFF. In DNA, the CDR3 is TGTGCCAGCAGTCGGGGACTAGCGGGGGTGGGAACCGGGGAGCTGTTTTTT.

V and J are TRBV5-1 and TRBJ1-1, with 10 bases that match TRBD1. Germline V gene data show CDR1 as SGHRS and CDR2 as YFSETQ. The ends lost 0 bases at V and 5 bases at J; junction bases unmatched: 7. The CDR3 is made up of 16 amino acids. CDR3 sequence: CASSLGDRGRETEAFF. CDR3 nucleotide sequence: TGCGCCAGCAGCTTGGGGGACAGGGGTCGAGAAACTGAAGCTTTCTTT.

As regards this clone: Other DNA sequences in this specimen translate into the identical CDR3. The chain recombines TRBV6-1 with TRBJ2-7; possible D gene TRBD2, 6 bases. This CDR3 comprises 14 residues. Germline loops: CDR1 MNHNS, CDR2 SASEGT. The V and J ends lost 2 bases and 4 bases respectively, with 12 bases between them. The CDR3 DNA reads TGTGCCAGCAGTGAATGGGAGGTAGGTTACGAGCAGTACTTC. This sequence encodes CASSEWEVGYEQYF.